This T cell receptor beta chain derives from a study of blood T cell repertoires in COVID-19. The wider study: From T cells, B-cell-depleted T cells, or PBMCs came the material, which was cDNA or gDNA.

V was pared by 8 bases and J by 8 bases, with 11 bases of the junction left unmatched. CDR1 is MDHEN, CDR2 SYDVKM, per germline. The CDR3 spans 16 residues. Sequencing was performed with immunoSEQ multiplex PCR; in TCRdb, only in-frame clones are kept and a portion is missing. Found here are 70,000 or so clones, about 80% of them singletons; the top ten hold around 16%. This clone was detected a few times. This sequence was found in a human donor in a cohort sampled during active COVID-19. V and J are TRBV28 and TRBJ2-1; 14 bases align to TRBD2. The specimen was peripheral blood. The DNA of the CDR3 is TGTGCCAGCCCGAAGACTAGCGGGAGGGCCGTAGATGAGCAGTTCTTC. It is translated as CASPKTSGRAVDEQFF.